This TCR beta chain was identified in a study of blood T cell repertoires in COVID-19. Study-wide background: The United States, Italy and Spain provided the acute and convalescent COVID-19 samples. T cells, B-cell-depleted T cells, or PBMCs supplied cDNA or gDNA.

CDR3 length: 17 amino acids. Trimming cost V 0 bases and J 3 bases, with 17 bases left between them. Germline CDR1 is LGHNA and CDR2 is YSLEER. As handled by the study authors: Quantification of nucleated cells was approximated via reference gene primer amplification. Generated by immunoSEQ multiplex PCR, the TCRdb table keeps only in-frame clones and is missing some. The DNA gave D and trimming, while V, J and clone size come from that table. The repertoire consists of around 700,000 clones, with about 90% occurring once and the leading ten covering more than 0.25%. The V gene is TRBV4-3, the J gene TRBJ1-2, with D possibly matching TRBD1 (6 bases). This TCR was sampled from a woman between 18 and 29 years old with acute or convalescent COVID-19. The sequencing input was peripheral blood. CDR3 sequence reads: CASSQDSPAGGYYGYTF. Written as DNA, the CDR3 is TGCGCCAGCAGCCAAGATAGCCCCGCGGGGGGCTACTATGGCTACACCTTC.